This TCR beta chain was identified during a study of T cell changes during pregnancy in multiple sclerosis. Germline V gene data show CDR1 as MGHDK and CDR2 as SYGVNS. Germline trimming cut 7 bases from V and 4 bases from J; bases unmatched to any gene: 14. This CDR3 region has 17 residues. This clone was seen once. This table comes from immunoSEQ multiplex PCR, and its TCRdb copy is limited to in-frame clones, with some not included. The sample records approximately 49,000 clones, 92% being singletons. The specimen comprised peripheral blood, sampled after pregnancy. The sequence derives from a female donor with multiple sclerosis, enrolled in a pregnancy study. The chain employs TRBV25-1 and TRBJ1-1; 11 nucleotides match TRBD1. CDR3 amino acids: CASMTGTGGFWFTEAFF. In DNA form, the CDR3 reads TGTGCCAGCATGACCGGGACAGGGGGTTTTTGGTTCACTGAAGCTTTCTTT.